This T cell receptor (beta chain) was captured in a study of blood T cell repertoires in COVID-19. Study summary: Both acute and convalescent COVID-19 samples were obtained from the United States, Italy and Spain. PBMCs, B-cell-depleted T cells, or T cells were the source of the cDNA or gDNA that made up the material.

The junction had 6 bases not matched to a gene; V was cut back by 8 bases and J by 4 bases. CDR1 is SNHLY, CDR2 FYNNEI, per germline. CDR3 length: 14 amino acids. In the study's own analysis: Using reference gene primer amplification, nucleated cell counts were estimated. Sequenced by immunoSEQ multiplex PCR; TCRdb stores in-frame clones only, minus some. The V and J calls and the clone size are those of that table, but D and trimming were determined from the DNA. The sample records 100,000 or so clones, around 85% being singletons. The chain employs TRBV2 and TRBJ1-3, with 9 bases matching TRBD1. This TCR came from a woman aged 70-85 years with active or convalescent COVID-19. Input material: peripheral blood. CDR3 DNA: TGTGCCAGCGTAACAGGGGGCGCCGGAAACACCATATATTTT. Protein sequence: CASVTGGAGNTIYF. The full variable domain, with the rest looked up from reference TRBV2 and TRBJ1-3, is EPEVTQTPSHQVTQMGQEVILRCVPISNHLYFYWYRQILGQKVEFLVSFYNNEISEKSEIFDDQFSVERPDGSNFTLKIRSTKLEDSAMYFCASVTGGAGNTIYFGEGSWLTVV.